Listed here are 15 T cell receptor beta chains from one sample, sequenced in a study of Graves' ophthalmopathy and Graves' hyperthyroidism. CDR3 regions of TCR beta were amplified from RNA transcripts. HTBI primers were employed in first-round RT-PCR, then a second-round multiplex PCR followed. TCRdb redid the calling of the multiplex PCR reads with MiXCR, one entry per CDR3 protein. The sample carries roughly 500,000 distinct CDR3 sequences, over 13% recorded once. Source material: blood. The receptors derive from a woman in her twenties or thirties with Graves' ophthalmopathy.

The chain carries TRBV11-1 and TRBJ2-3, with 7 bases lining up with TRBD1. Unmatched junction bases numbered 15, after V lost 5 bases and J lost 7 bases. The CDR3 totals 16 residues. Germline V gene lookup returns CDR1 SGHAT and CDR2 FQDESV (reference sequence). CDR3 region: CASSPHLETGLNTQYF. CDR3 DNA: TGTGCCAGCAGCCCACACCTTGAGACAGGGTTGAATACGCAGTATTTT.

This clonotype was seen ten or more times. This rearrangement joins TRBV5-8 to TRBJ1-2, with D uncertain. The CDR3 is made up of 15 amino acids. Trimming removed 1 base from V and 0 bases from J, with 10 bases in between. CDR1 is SGHTS and CDR2 is YDEGEE in the germline V gene. CDR3 protein: CASSLMAAANYGYTF. The CDR3 DNA reads as TGTGCCAGCAGCTTGATGGCAGCAGCTAACTATGGCTACACCTTC.

The genes are TRBV13 and TRBJ1-5; no clear D. The CDR3 spans 13 residues. Trimming pared 4 bases from V and 3 bases from J, leaving 7 bases between. Germline CDR1 PRHDT, CDR2 FYEKMQ (reference sequence). The CDR3 protein is CASSSHNNQPQHF. The CDR3, as DNA: TGTGCCAGCAGCTCCCACAACAATCAGCCCCAGCATTTT.

This clonotype was observed at least ten times. This chain uses TRBV27 with TRBJ1-3; D perhaps matches TRBD1 (6 bases). CDR1 is MNHEY, CDR2 SMNVEV, per germline (reference sequence). Trimming took off 3 bases at V and 3 bases at J, with 9 bases between the two ends. CDR3 length: 14 amino acids. The CDR3 spells CASSLRGNGNTIYF. DNA for the CDR3: TGTGCCAGCAGTTTGAGGGGGAATGGAAACACCATATATTTT.

This clonotype was observed at least ten times. V is TRBV6-5 and J is TRBJ1-2; 7 nucleotides match TRBD1. J gave up 1 base and V 2 bases, and 1 base lay outside the gene matches. The V gene's germline CDR1 is MNHEY and CDR2 SVGAGI. The CDR3 is 14 amino acids. As DNA, the CDR3 is TGTGCCAGCAGTTACCACAGGGGTAACTATGGCTACACCTTC. As protein: CASSYHRGNYGYTF.

This clonotype was detected ten times or more. This chain joins TRBV6-8 and TRBJ2-4; D remains unclear. Germline lookup yields CDR1 MNHGY and CDR2 SAAAGT. The CDR3 runs 17 residues. The V gene lost 0 bases and the J gene lost 3 bases, with 15 bases spanning the gap. The CDR3 coding sequence is TGTGCCAGCAGTTACTCGGCGGCAGCCAGATTCAAAAACATTCAGTACTTC. Residues: CASSYSAAARFKNIQYF.

V and J are TRBV12-3 or TRBV12-4 and TRBJ1-5; D possibly corresponds to TRBD1 (5 bases). V gave up 3 bases and J gave up 6 bases, with 12 bases separating them. The CDR3 covers 14 residues. CDR3 residues: CASSFDRRGQPQHF. The CDR3 nucleotides read TGTGCCAGCAGTTTCGATAGAAGGGGTCAGCCCCAGCATTTT.

In this sample, this clonotype turned up many times. V usage is TRBV6-2 or TRBV6-3 and J usage is TRBJ2-7; 8 bases fit TRBD1. V dropped 8 bases and J dropped 4; count of bases not matched to a gene: 13. Germline CDR1 MNHEY, CDR2 SVGEGT. This CDR3 comprises 15 residues. CDR3 in amino acids: CASSGGQGNVYEQYF. In nucleotides, the CDR3 is TGTGCCAGCTCGGGCGGACAGGGTAACGTGTACGAGCAGTACTTC.

V gene TRBV3-1 combines with J gene TRBJ2-7, with 10 bases fitting TRBD2. CDR1 is LGHDT, CDR2 YNNKEL, per germline (reference sequence). V was pared by 0 bases and J by 2 bases, with 4 bases of the junction left unmatched. The length of the CDR3 is 16 residues. This CDR3 reads CASSQEGTSEAYEQYF. CDR3 nucleotide sequence: TGTGCCAGCAGCCAAGAAGGGACTAGCGAGGCCTACGAGCAGTACTTC.

The sample holds many counts of this clonotype. V gene TRBV25-1 combines with J gene TRBJ1-1; D gene uncertain. V dropped 0 bases and J dropped 1 base, with 6 bases sitting between them. The germline V gene encodes CDR1 MGHDK and CDR2 SYGVNS. The CDR3 covers 14 residues. The CDR3 protein is CASSEYAGNTEAFF. In DNA, the CDR3 is TGTGCCAGCAGTGAATACGCCGGGAACACTGAAGCTTTCTTT.

There are many counts of this clonotype. This chain links TRBV28 with TRBJ2-7, with 13 bases matching TRBD2. V gave up 6 bases and J gave up 7 bases; unmatched junction bases: 3. Germline loops: CDR1 MDHEN, CDR2 SYDVKM. CDR3 size: 13 residues. DNA of the CDR3: TGTGCCAGCAGGCCGGGACTAGCGGGAGAGCAGTACTTC. It encodes CASRPGLAGEQYF.

This clonotype showed up many times. At one end, the junction sequence differs from germline, possibly due to a read error. The chain carries TRBV28 and TRBJ1-1; D is perhaps TRBD1 (5 bases). This CDR3 is built from 15 residues. The V gene's germline CDR1 is MDHEN and CDR2 SYDVKM. CDR3 in amino acids: CASSVPGLGNAEAFF. In DNA form, the CDR3 reads TGTGCCAGCAGTGTCCCGGGACTCGGGAACGCTGAAGCTTTCTTT.

This clonotype was counted at least ten times. The chain recombines TRBV7-9 with TRBJ1-2; 7 nucleotides line up with TRBD1. CDR1 is SEHNR, CDR2 FQNEAQ, per germline (reference sequence). Trimming cost V 5 bases and J 6 bases; bases outside gene matches: 6. This CDR3 has 13 residues. The CDR3 region is CASSEGTVHGYTF. CDR3 DNA sequence: TGTGCCAGCAGCGAAGGGACAGTCCATGGCTACACCTTC.

This rearrangement joins TRBV6-4 to TRBJ2-7; possibly TRBD1 for D (6 bases). The CDR3 has 16 amino acids. CDR1 and CDR2 (germline): MRHNA, SNTAGT. V was shortened by 3 bases and J by 1 base, with 16 bases between the two germline ends. The CDR3 loop is CASSDLQGPPSYEQYF. The CDR3 region has the DNA TGTGCCAGCAGTGATTTACAGGGTCCCCCATCCTACGAGCAGTACTTC.

The rearrangement uses TRBV10-3 and TRBJ2-7; D possibly corresponds to TRBD2 (5 bases). This CDR3 has 13 amino acids. V lost 10 bases and J lost 0, with 13 bases in between. Germline lookup yields CDR1 ENHRY and CDR2 SYGVKD. The CDR3, as DNA: TGTGCCACTGAGGACTCTCACTCCTACGAGCAGTACTTC. It codes for CATEDSHSYEQYF.